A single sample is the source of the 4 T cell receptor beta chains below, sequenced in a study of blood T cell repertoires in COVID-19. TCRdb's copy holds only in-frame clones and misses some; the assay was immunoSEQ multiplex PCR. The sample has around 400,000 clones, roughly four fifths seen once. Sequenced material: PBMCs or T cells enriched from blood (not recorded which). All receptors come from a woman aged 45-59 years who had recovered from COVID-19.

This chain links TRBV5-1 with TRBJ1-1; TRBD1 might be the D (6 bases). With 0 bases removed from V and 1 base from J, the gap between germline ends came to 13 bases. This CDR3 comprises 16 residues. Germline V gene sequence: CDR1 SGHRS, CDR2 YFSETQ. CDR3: CASSLGFGGQNTEAFF. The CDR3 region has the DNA TGCGCCAGCAGCTTGGGGTTTGGGGGACAGAACACTGAAGCTTTCTTT.

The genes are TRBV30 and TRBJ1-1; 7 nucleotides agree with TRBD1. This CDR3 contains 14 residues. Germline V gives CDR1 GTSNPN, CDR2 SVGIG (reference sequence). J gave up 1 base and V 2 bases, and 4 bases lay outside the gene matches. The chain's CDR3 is CAWSLGTANTEAFF. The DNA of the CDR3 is TGTGCCTGGAGTTTGGGGACAGCGAACACTGAAGCTTTCTTT. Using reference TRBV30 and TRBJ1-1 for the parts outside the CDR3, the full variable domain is SQTIHQWPATLVQPVGSPLSLECTVEGTSNPNLYWYRQAAGRGLQLLFYSVGIGQISSEVPQNLSASRPQDRQFILSSKKLLLSDSGFYLCAWSLGTANTEAFFGQGTRLTVV.

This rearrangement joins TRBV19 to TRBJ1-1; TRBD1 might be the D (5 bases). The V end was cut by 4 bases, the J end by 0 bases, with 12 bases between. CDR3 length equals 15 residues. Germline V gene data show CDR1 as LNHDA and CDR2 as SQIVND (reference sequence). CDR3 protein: CASSTGGTLNTEAFF. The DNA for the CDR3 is TGTGCCAGTAGTACCGGGGGGACGCTGAACACTGAAGCTTTCTTT.

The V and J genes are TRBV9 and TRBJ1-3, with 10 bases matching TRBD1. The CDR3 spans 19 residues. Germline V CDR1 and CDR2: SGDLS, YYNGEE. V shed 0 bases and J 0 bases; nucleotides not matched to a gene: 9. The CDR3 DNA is TGTGCCAGCAGCGTAGATTCGGGACAGGGGTATGGCTCTGGAAACACCATATATTTT. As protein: CASSVDSGQGYGSGNTIYF. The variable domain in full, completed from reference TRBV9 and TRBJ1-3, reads DSGVTQTPKHLITATGQRVTLRCSPRSGDLSVYWYQQSLDQGLQFLIQYYNGEERAKGNILERFSAQQFPDLHSELNLSSLELGDSALYFCASSVDSGQGYGSGNTIYFGEGSWLTVV.